The next 29 T cell receptor beta chains were all read from a single sample in a study of T-cell reconstitution after alpha-beta-depleted transplantation in children. Unique molecular identifiers tagged the TCRbeta library. TCRdb recomputed calls from the PCR reads with MiXCR, one row per CDR3 protein. This sample has about 980,000 distinct CDR3 sequences, with around 30% found just once. The sequences come from PBMCs, mostly from graft donor cells, collected 360 days after TCRalphabeta/CD19-depleted stem cell transplant. The receptor source for this set is a boy in the first two years of life who had a stem cell transplant for SCID, so the T cells may come from the graft donor.

This clonotype occurred a few times. The CDR3 sequence: CASSDPLGRVGTEAFF. As DNA, the CDR3 is TGTGCCAGCAGCGACCCACTCGGACGAGTGGGCACTGAAGCTTTCTTT. The V and J genes are TRBV9 and TRBJ1-1, with unresolved D. The V end was cut by 3 bases, the J end by 4 bases, with 19 bases between. The germline V gene has CDR1 SGDLS and CDR2 YYNGEE. The CDR3 covers 16 residues.

V gene TRBV20-1 combines with J gene TRBJ2-2; 10 positions match TRBD2. Per the germline V gene, CDR1 is DFQATT and CDR2 is SNEGSKA (reference sequence). V lost 1 base, J lost 4 bases, and 3 bases stayed unmatched. This CDR3 region has 15 residues. CDR3 in amino acids: CSARAGLAVTGELFF. DNA of the CDR3: TGCAGTGCTAGAGCAGGACTAGCGGTCACCGGGGAGCTGTTTTTT.

This chain uses TRBV5-1 with TRBJ2-3; D is undetermined. The CDR3 runs 15 residues. Germline CDR1 SGHRS, CDR2 YFSETQ. V gave up 0 bases and J gave up 2 bases, with 10 bases separating them. The CDR3 is CASSLANAITDTQYF. The CDR3 nucleotides read TGCGCCAGCAGCTTGGCCAACGCTATCACAGATACGCAGTATTTT.

This clonotype was observed a handful of times. The genes are TRBV19 and TRBJ2-3; the D gene is possibly TRBD2 (7 bases). V lost 3 bases, J lost 8 bases, and 12 bases lay in between. Germline loops: CDR1 LNHDA, CDR2 SQIVND (reference sequence). The CDR3 totals 13 residues. In nucleotides, the CDR3 is TGTGCCAGTAGTATCTCGGCGGGGGCTACGCAGTATTTT. This sequence encodes CASSISAGATQYF.

This clonotype occurred a few times. The gene calls are TRBV29-1 and TRBJ2-4; the D is unclear. CDR3 length: 12 residues. The germline CDR1 and CDR2 sequences are SQVTM and ANQGSEA. Trimming removed 8 bases from V and 2 bases from J, with 10 bases in between. CDR3 loop: CSRVFPKNIQYF. The CDR3 bases are TGCAGCCGGGTATTCCCCAAAAACATTCAGTACTTC.

The chain has TRBV20-1 and TRBJ1-4; D is undetermined. Germline-derived CDR1 and CDR2 are DFQATT and SNEGSKA (reference sequence). The V end was cut by 6 bases, the J end by 5 bases, with 16 bases between. This CDR3 has 14 residues. The CDR3 loop is CSASPGRGNEKLFF. The CDR3 DNA follows: TGCAGTGCATCCCCCGGGCGGGGAAATGAAAAACTGTTTTTT.

The rearrangement links TRBV7-2 to TRBJ2-3, with TRBD2 matching 14 bases. The germline V gene encodes CDR1 SGHTA and CDR2 FQGNSA. With V trimmed by 5 bases and J by 3 bases, 7 bases remained unmatched. CDR3 length equals 17 residues. CDR3 sequence reads: CASSLTSGGVLTDTQYF. The CDR3 DNA sequence: TGTGCCAGCAGCCTGACTAGCGGGGGGGTATTGACAGATACGCAGTATTTT.

CDR3 coding DNA: TGCAGCGTTGAAGTTGTAGGATACTCATCTGCCTACGAGCAGTACTTC. It yields the protein CSVEVVGYSSAYEQYF. The chain joins TRBV29-1 to TRBJ2-7; D unresolved. Germline loops: CDR1 SQVTM, CDR2 ANQGSEA. V lost 1 base to trimming and J lost 2 bases, with 18 bases between them. The CDR3 extends over 16 amino acids.

This clonotype turned up a few times. V and J are TRBV7-2 and TRBJ2-7; D uncertain. CDR1 SGHTA and CDR2 FQGNSA come from the germline V gene. The CDR3 length is 12 residues. V lost 0 bases, J lost 6 bases, and 6 bases lay in between. The CDR3 region is CASSLANREQYF. CDR3 nucleotides: TGTGCCAGCAGCTTAGCCAATCGCGAGCAGTACTTC.

This clonotype came up many times. The junction departs from germline at one end; a sequencing error may be responsible. DNA of the CDR3: TGTGCCAGCAGGGGCACCGGGGAGCTGTTTTTT. This gives the protein CASRGTGELFF. The chain uses TRBV5-1 and TRBJ2-2; maybe TRBD1 (6 bases). The CDR3 is made up of 11 amino acids. Germline V gene data show CDR1 as SGHRS and CDR2 as YFSETQ.

CDR3 DNA: TGCGCCAGCAGCTTACAGGGGGCTTTTGACGAGCAGTACTTC. It encodes CASSLQGAFDEQYF. The chain joins TRBV5-1 to TRBJ2-7, with 9 bases fitting TRBD1. The trim removed 2 bases at V and 5 bases at J, leaving 5 bases unmatched. The CDR3 is 14 amino acids. Germline values: CDR1 SGHRS, CDR2 YFSETQ.

The V and J genes are TRBV6-5 and TRBJ1-6; D uncertain. V dropped 0 bases and J dropped 11 bases, with 11 bases sitting between them. Germline values: CDR1 MNHEY, CDR2 SVGAGI. This CDR3 spans 14 amino acids. The CDR3, as DNA: TGTGCCAGCAGTTACTCTGTAGAGTGGGCACCCCTCCACTTT. Translated: CASSYSVEWAPLHF.

This clonotype has only a few counts. The chain has TRBV5-1 and TRBJ1-2; D perhaps matches TRBD1 (6 bases). Trimming removed 6 bases at V and 2 bases at J, with 14 bases between. The CDR3 covers 14 residues. The germline gives CDR1 SGHRS, CDR2 YFSETQ. The CDR3 here is CASTDTRGNYGYTF. Written as DNA, the CDR3 is TGCGCCAGCACCGATACTAGGGGGAACTATGGCTACACCTTC.

The chain links TRBV15 to TRBJ2-7; 10 nucleotides match TRBD2. J was trimmed by 4 bases and V by 1 base; bases with no gene match: 1. Germline CDR1 is LNHNV and CDR2 is YYDKDF (reference sequence). The CDR3 spans 14 residues. The CDR3 reads CATSRGTSGYEQYF. CDR3 coding DNA: TGTGCCACCAGCAGAGGGACTAGCGGTTACGAGCAGTACTTC.

This clonotype was seen a few times. The CDR3 is CASLQGRTVNEQFF. CDR3 bases: TGTGCCTCCCTACAGGGACGTACAGTCAATGAGCAGTTCTTC. This chain links TRBV15 with TRBJ2-1, with a weak D call TRBD1 (6 bases). The V end lost 11 bases, the J end lost 6 bases, and 20 bases lay between the germline ends. Germline V lookup: CDR1 LNHNV, CDR2 YYDKDF (reference sequence). This CDR3 is 14 amino acids long.

This chain links TRBV28 with TRBJ2-5; tentatively, D is TRBD2 (6 bases). V was trimmed by 3 bases and J by 5 bases, leaving 16 bases between them. The CDR3 length is 15 residues. Germline lookup yields CDR1 MDHEN and CDR2 SYDVKM. The chain's CDR3 is CASSFSRLGGETQYF. CDR3 sequence (DNA): TGTGCCAGCAGTTTTTCGAGACTAGGAGGGGAGACCCAGTACTTC.

This clonotype was observed at least ten times. The junction and the germline gene differ at one end; a read error may be behind it. This sequence joins TRBV5-1 and TRBJ1-5; 7 nucleotides line up with TRBD1. The germline V gene has CDR1 SGHRS and CDR2 YFSETQ. The CDR3 covers 14 residues. The chain's CDR3 is CASSPGTGNQPQHF. CDR3 DNA: TGTGCCAGCAGCCCCGGGACAGGCAATCAGCCCCAGCATTTT.

The chain recombines TRBV27 with TRBJ1-1, with a possible D match to TRBD1 (6 bases). Germline-derived CDR1 and CDR2 are MNHEY and SMNVEV (reference sequence). The ends were cut back, 8 bases at V and 4 bases at J, with 14 bases in the middle. This CDR3 contains 13 residues. CDR3 loop: CASRDTLSTEAFF. The CDR3 DNA is TGTGCCAGCCGGGACACATTGAGCACTGAAGCTTTCTTT.

This clonotype was seen a handful of times. The chain carries TRBV20-1 and TRBJ2-1, with 12 bases identical to TRBD2. Germline V gene lookup returns CDR1 DFQATT and CDR2 SNEGSKA (reference sequence). This CDR3 has 19 amino acids. V lost 0 bases to trimming and J lost 0 bases; unmatched junction nucleotides: 9. CDR3 in DNA: TGCAGTGCTAGAGATACACACCTGACTAGCGGGGGCTCCTACAATGAGCAGTTCTTC. Translated, it gives CSARDTHLTSGGSYNEQFF.

This sequence joins TRBV12-3 or TRBV12-4 and TRBJ1-2, with D tentatively TRBD1 (5 bases). V was shortened by 4 bases and J by 4 bases, with 13 bases between the two germline ends. The CDR3 totals 14 residues. The CDR3 sequence: CASSYTGTGYGYTF. The CDR3 bases are TGTGCCAGCAGTTATACTGGGACTGGCTATGGCTACACCTTC.

The chain combines TRBV28 with TRBJ2-1; TRBD2 agrees at 8 bases. V trimming: 6 bases; J trimming: 5 bases; junction bases outside the gene matches: 6. Per germline, CDR1 MDHEN and CDR2 SYDVKM. The length of the CDR3 is 14 residues. CDR3 loop: CASSPGGANNEQFF. CDR3 DNA sequence: TGTGCCAGCAGCCCGGGGGGGGCAAACAATGAGCAGTTCTTC. Full variable domain (outside the CDR3, taken from reference TRBV28 and TRBJ2-1): DVKVTQSSRYLVKRTGEKVFLECVQDMDHENMFWYRQDPGLGLRLIYFSYDVKMKEKGDIPEGYSVSREKKERFSLILESASTNQTSMYLCASSPGGANNEQFFGPGTRLTVL.

This clonotype was recorded a few times. The rearrangement uses TRBV20-1 and TRBJ2-5, with a possible D match to TRBD1 (5 bases). Germline CDR1 and CDR2: DFQATT and SNEGSKA (reference sequence). This CDR3 has 13 amino acids. V dropped 7 bases and J dropped 5 bases, with 17 bases sitting between them. The DNA for the CDR3 is TGCAGTGTGTCCAGGGCCCTCCGGGAGACCCAGTACTTC. Encoded protein: CSVSRALRETQYF.

This clonotype was detected a few times. The J gene is TRBJ2-1, the V gene TRBV5-1; 8 bases fit TRBD1. Unmatched junction bases numbered 9, after V lost 4 bases and J lost 9 bases. In germline, CDR1 is SGHRS, CDR2 YFSETQ. The CDR3 runs to 14 residues. CDR3 residues: CASSIGTGLSEQFF. In DNA, the CDR3 is TGCGCCAGCAGCATCGGGACAGGCTTAAGTGAGCAGTTCTTC.

The chain employs TRBV29-1 and TRBJ2-3, with D possibly matching TRBD2 (5 bases). The V gene's germline CDR1 is SQVTM and CDR2 ANQGSEA. Between the trimmed V and J ends, which lost 7 bases and 6 bases, there was a span of 23 bases. This CDR3 has 15 residues. The CDR3 region is CSANIPGISGDTQYF. CDR3 nucleotide sequence: TGCAGCGCTAACATACCCGGGATCTCGGGGGATACGCAGTATTTT.

The chain carries TRBV5-1 and TRBJ2-3; TRBD2 agrees at 7 bases. Per the germline V gene, CDR1 is SGHRS and CDR2 is YFSETQ. CDR3 size: 15 residues. The V segment lost 4 bases and the J segment 6 bases; nucleotides outside the gene matches: 11. The CDR3 region is CASSVAGGSPDTQYF. In nucleotides, the CDR3 is TGCGCCAGCAGCGTAGCGGGTGGTTCTCCCGATACGCAGTATTTT.

This clonotype was found a few times. This rearrangement joins TRBV3-1 to TRBJ2-7, with 7 bases fitting TRBD2. This CDR3 spans 15 amino acids. With V trimmed by 1 base and J by 2 bases, 5 bases remained unmatched. Per the germline V gene, CDR1 is LGHDT and CDR2 is YNNKEL (reference sequence). The CDR3 bases are TGTGCCAGCAGCCAAGTTCTAGCGGCCGCCTACGAGCAGTACTTC. Encoded protein: CASSQVLAAAYEQYF.

The V and J genes are TRBV2 and TRBJ2-7, with a tentative D call TRBD1 (6 bases). The CDR3 is made up of 14 amino acids. Germline V lookup: CDR1 SNHLY, CDR2 FYNNEI. V dropped 7 bases and J dropped 1 base, with 14 bases sitting between them. The DNA for the CDR3 is TGTGCCAGCACCTTTCAGGACAGATCCTACGAGCAGTACTTC. The encoded protein is CASTFQDRSYEQYF.

The chain combines TRBV24-1 with TRBJ2-5, with a tentative D call TRBD1 (6 bases). The CDR3 contains 13 residues. Germline values: CDR1 KGHDR, CDR2 SFDVKD. The V and J ends lost 9 bases and 0 bases respectively, with 10 bases between them. The CDR3 DNA reads as TGTGCCACCGCAAGGGGGTACCAAGAGACCCAGTACTTC. Protein sequence: CATARGYQETQYF.

V is TRBV4-2 and J is TRBJ1-1; no clear D. V was cut by 1 base and J by 1 base, with 13 bases left in between. Germline lookup yields CDR1 LGHNA and CDR2 YNFKEQ. The CDR3 extends over 16 amino acids. The CDR3 loop reads CASSQAEEYPNTEAFF. In nucleotides, the CDR3 is TGTGCCAGCAGCCAAGCTGAAGAATACCCGAACACTGAAGCTTTCTTT.